The TCR beta chain described here comes from a study of shared clonotypes between healthy human individuals. Positively selected for CCR7, the CD45RO-negative cells used as naive CD8 cells excluded terminally differentiated effector memory CD45RA+ cells. CDR1 is MGHRA and CDR2 is YSYEKL in the germline V gene. V was pared by 1 base and J by 5 bases, with 7 bases of the junction left unmatched. This CDR3 spans 17 amino acids. Several immunoSEQ plates held equal portions of the genomic DNA taken from each subset. Original data processing: In the immunoSEQ data, sequences were junction-only and lacked quality scores, so filtering differed. Data came from immunoSEQ multiplex PCR; TCRdb stores just in-frame clones and leaves some out. V and J calls plus clone size are reproduced from that table; the DNA served to infer D and trimming. The sample records around 560,000 clones, 90% to 95% being singletons.

Study-wide findings and caveats: In this cohort, only blood was sampled, and tissue repertoires likely differ. Memory subsets had estimated richness that was generally smaller than that of naive subsets.

Regarding this clone: Its antigen is currently unknown.

The V call is TRBV4-1, the J call TRBJ2-1; 11 positions agree with TRBD2. Material for sequencing was naive CD8+ T cells sorted from blood. This clonotype originated in a woman aged 30 to 39 in good health. CDR3 residues: CASSQAVGLAADNEQFF. The CDR3 nucleotides read TGCGCCAGCAGCCAAGCCGTGGGACTAGCGGCCGACAATGAGCAGTTCTTC.